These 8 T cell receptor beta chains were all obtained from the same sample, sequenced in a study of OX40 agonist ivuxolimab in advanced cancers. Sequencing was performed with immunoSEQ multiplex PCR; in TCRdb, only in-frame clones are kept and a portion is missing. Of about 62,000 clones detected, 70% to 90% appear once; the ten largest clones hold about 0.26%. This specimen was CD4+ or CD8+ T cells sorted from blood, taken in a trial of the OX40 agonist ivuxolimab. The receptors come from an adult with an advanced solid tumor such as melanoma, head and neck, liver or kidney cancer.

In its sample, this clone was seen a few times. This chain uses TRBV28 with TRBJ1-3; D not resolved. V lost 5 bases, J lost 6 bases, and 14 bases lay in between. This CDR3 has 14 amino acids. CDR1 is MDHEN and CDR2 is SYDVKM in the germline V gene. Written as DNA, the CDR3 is TGTGCCAGCAGTGGCGCTGGGAGGAAAAACACCATATATTTT. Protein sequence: CASSGAGRKNTIYF.

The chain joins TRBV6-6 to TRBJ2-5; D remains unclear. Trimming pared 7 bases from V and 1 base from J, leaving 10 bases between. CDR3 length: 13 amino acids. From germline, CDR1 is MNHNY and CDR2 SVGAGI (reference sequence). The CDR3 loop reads CASTPGIQETQYF. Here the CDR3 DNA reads TGTGCCAGCACCCCGGGTATCCAAGAGACCCAGTACTTC.

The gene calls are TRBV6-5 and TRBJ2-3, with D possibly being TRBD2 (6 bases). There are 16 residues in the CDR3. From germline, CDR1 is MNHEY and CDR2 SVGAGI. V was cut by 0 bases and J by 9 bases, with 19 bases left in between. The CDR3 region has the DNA TGTGCCAGCAGTTACTCGACGGGGAGGAGGGCACAGACGCAGTATTTT. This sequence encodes CASSYSTGRRAQTQYF.

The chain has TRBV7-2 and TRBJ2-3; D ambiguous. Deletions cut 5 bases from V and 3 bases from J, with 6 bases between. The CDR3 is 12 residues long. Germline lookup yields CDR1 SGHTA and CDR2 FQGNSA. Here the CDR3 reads CASSAWTDTQYF. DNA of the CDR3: TGTGCCAGCAGCGCGTGGACAGATACGCAGTATTTT.

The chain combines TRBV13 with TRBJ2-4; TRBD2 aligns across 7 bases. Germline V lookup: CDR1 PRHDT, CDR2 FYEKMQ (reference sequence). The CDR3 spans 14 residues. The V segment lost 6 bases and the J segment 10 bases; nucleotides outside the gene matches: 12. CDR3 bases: TGTGCCAGCAGTCCGTCCCCTGGAGCGGGAATTCAGTACTTC. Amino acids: CASSPSPGAGIQYF.

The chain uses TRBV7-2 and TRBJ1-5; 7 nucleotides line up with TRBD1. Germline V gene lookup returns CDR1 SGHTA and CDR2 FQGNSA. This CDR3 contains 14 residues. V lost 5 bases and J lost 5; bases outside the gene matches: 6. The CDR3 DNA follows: TGTGCCAGCAGCCCCGAGACAGGGTATCAGCCCCAGCATTTT. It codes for CASSPETGYQPQHF.

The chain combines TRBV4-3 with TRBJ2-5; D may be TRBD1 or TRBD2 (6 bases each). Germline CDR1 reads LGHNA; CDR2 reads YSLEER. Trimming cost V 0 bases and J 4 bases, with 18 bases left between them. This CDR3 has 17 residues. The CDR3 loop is CASSQEGGRGWRETQYF. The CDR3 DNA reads TGCGCCAGCAGCCAAGAGGGGGGCAGGGGTTGGAGAGAGACCCAGTACTTC.

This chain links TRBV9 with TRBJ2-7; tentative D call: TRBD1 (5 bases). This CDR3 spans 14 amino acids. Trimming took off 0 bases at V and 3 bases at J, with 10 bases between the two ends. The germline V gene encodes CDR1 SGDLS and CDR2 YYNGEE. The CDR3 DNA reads TGTGCCAGCAGCGTAGGACAGACAAACTACGAGCAGTACTTC. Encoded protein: CASSVGQTNYEQYF.